This T cell receptor (beta chain) comes out of a study of CXCR3-negative and CXCR3-positive naive CD8 T cells. Study findings and constraints: The level of CXCR3 expression partially decreased after cryopreservation; the majority of assays used fresh PBMCs. The study found comparably high diversity in both naive subsets and much lower diversity in memory CD8+ cells. Similar TRBV-TRBJ usage characterized naive CXCR3-negative and CXCR3-positive cells; memory cells differed.

On this clonotype: Its antigen is not known.

Germline loops: CDR1 MNHEY, CDR2 SVGAGI. The CDR3 is made up of 14 amino acids. 5' RACE with UMI labels generated the TRB cDNA libraries. TCRdb re-called the 5' RACE reads; every CDR3 protein appears as one record, without DNA. The listing contains roughly 41,000 distinct CDR3 sequences. Sequencing input: memory CD8+ T cells from blood. The chain is built from TRBV6-5 and TRBJ2-5; TCRdb selects TRBD1, and the lack of DNA leaves this call unchecked. The receptor's source is a human donor in good health. Some clones in this sample may be carry-over from other donors' samples. This chain's CDR3 is CASSYPGQGETQYF.